A single sample gave rise to the 9 T cell receptor beta chains below, sequenced in a study of shared clonotypes between healthy human individuals. TCRdb's copy holds only in-frame clones and misses some; the assay was immunoSEQ multiplex PCR. The sample records about 680,000 clones, 73% being singletons. What was sequenced was memory CD4+ T cells sorted from blood. Indicated subset: CD45RA-negative fraction. The source of these receptors is a woman in her twenties or thirties in good health.

This clone was counted a single time. The V call is TRBV11-2, the J call TRBJ2-5, with D tentatively TRBD2 (5 bases). Germline assignment: CDR1 SGHAT and CDR2 FQNNGV. V gave up 0 bases and J gave up 7 bases, with 18 bases separating them. The CDR3 runs to 16 residues. CDR3 coding DNA: TGTGCCAGCAGCTTAGATTCGTCGTTTTCTCGGGGGACCCAGTACTTC. This codes for CASSLDSSFSRGTQYF.

The gene calls are TRBV9 and TRBJ2-7; TRBD2 might be the D (5 bases). V dropped 0 bases and J dropped 7 bases, with 14 bases sitting between them. The CDR3 sequence is 14 residues long. Per germline, CDR1 SGDLS and CDR2 YYNGEE. The CDR3 region is CASSVATLAREQYF. CDR3 DNA sequence: TGTGCCAGCAGCGTAGCGACCCTAGCACGGGAGCAGTACTTC.

The V call is TRBV7-7, the J call TRBJ2-2; 11 bases fit TRBD1. Trimming cost V 6 bases and J 5 bases; bases outside gene matches: 20. The CDR3 is made up of 20 amino acids. Germline CDR1 and CDR2: SSHAT and FNYEAQ (reference sequence). The CDR3 DNA reads as TGTGCCAGCAGTTTGGCTCCCATAGGACAGGGGGCTAAGGGGACCGGGGAGCTGTTTTTT. Translating gives CASSLAPIGQGAKGTGELFF.

V and J are TRBV5-6 and TRBJ2-1, with 9 positions matching TRBD2. This CDR3 is 16 amino acids long. With 0 bases clipped from V and 2 bases from J, the junction kept 3 bases outside the gene matches. CDR1 is SGHDT, CDR2 YYEEEE, per germline. The CDR3 coding sequence is TGTGCCAGCAGCTTGGACAGCGGGAGGACCTACAATGAGCAGTTCTTC. This sequence encodes CASSLDSGRTYNEQFF.

This clone has just one count. The chain has TRBV11-2 and TRBJ2-7; perhaps TRBD1 as D (6 bases). V lost 1 base, J lost 4 bases, and 17 bases lay in between. CDR3 length: 16 residues. Germline V CDR1 and CDR2: SGHAT, FQNNGV. For the CDR3, the DNA is TGTGCCAGCAGCTTAGGGCTCCTTCTAGACAGGTACGAGCAGTACTTC. Residues: CASSLGLLLDRYEQYF.

The chain joins TRBV11-2 to TRBJ2-3, with 10 bases lining up with TRBD2. The CDR3 totals 16 residues. With 1 base clipped from V and 5 bases from J, the junction kept 6 bases outside the gene matches. CDR1 and CDR2 from the germline V gene are SGHAT and FQNNGV. DNA of the CDR3: TGTGCCAGCAGCTTAGTCCCTAGCGGGAGCGGAGATACGCAGTATTTT. Protein: CASSLVPSGSGDTQYF.

This chain links TRBV2 with TRBJ2-2; D is unresolved. Germline V gene sequence: CDR1 SNHLY, CDR2 FYNNEI. This CDR3 has 15 residues. Trimming stripped 7 bases from V and 0 bases from J, with 12 bases between. The CDR3 loop is CASTMTTTNTGELFF. In DNA form, the CDR3 reads TGTGCCAGCACTATGACAACCACGAACACCGGGGAGCTGTTTTTT.

The chain carries TRBV27 and TRBJ2-7; D is unclear. With 5 bases removed from V and 3 bases from J, the gap between germline ends came to 8 bases. The CDR3 length is 12 residues. Germline V gives CDR1 MNHEY, CDR2 SMNVEV (reference sequence). Here the CDR3 reads CASSPILYEQYF. The CDR3 DNA reads TGTGCCAGCAGTCCTATCCTCTACGAGCAGTACTTC.

Notes on this clone: The same CDR3 can be traced to other DNA sequences in this sample. The chain carries TRBV6-5 and TRBJ2-1; 10 nucleotides match TRBD2. The length of the CDR3 is 15 residues. Per germline, CDR1 MNHEY and CDR2 SVGAGI. V shed 5 bases, J shed 3 bases, and the junction held 4 bases outside the gene matches. CDR3 in amino acids: CASSLSSGSYNEQFF. Here the CDR3 DNA reads TGTGCCAGCAGTCTGTCTAGCGGGAGCTACAATGAGCAGTTCTTC.